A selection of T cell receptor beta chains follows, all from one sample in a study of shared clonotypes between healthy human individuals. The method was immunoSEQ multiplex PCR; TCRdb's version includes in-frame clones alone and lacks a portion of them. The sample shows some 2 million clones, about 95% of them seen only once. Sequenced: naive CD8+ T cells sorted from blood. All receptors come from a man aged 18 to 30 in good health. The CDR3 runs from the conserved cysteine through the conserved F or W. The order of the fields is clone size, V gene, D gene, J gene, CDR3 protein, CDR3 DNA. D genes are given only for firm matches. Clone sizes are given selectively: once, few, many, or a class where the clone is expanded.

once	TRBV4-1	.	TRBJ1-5	CASSRDPTEQVNQPQHF	TGCGCCAGCAGCCGGGATCCGACCGAACAGGTCAATCAGCCCCAGCATTTT
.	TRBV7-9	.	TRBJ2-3	CASSIPATRAKGGTDTQYF	TGTGCCAGCAGCATCCCCGCGACTCGGGCAAAGGGGGGCACAGATACGCAGTATTTT
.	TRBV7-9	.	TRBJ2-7	CASSPGPGYEQYF	TGTGCCAGCAGCCCAGGACCTGGCTACGAGCAGTACTTC
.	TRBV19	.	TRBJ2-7	CATAPGLHYEQYF	TGTGCCACCGCACCGGGACTCCACTACGAGCAGTACTTC
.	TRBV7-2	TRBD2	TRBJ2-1	CASSLGGTSGRGVEQFF	TGTGCCAGCAGCTTAGGGGGGACTAGCGGGAGAGGTGTAGAGCAGTTCTTC
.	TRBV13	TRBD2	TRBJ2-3	CASSNPSGSRSDTQYF	TGTGCCAGCAGCAACCCTAGCGGGAGTCGGTCAGATACGCAGTATTTT
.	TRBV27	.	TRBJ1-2	CASSLTGSSYGYTF	TGTGCCAGCAGTTTAACAGGGTCAAGCTATGGCTACACCTTC
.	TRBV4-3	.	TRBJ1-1	CASSLGQMNTEAFF	TGCGCCAGCAGCCTCGGACAGATGAACACTGAAGCTTTCTTT
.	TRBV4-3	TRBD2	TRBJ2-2	CASSQDRAGGPGGELFF	TGCGCCAGCAGCCAAGATCGGGCGGGAGGGCCCGGAGGGGAGCTGTTTTTT
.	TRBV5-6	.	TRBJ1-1	CASSLGQENTEAFF	TGTGCCAGCAGCTTGGGGCAGGAGAACACTGAAGCTTTCTTT
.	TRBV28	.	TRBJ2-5	CASSTPRGPGETQYF	TGTGCCAGCAGTACCCCCCGGGGGCCGGGAGAGACCCAGTACTTC
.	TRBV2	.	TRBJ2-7	CASSDGSSSYEQYF	TGTGCCAGCAGTGACGGCTCGAGCTCCTACGAGCAGTACTTC
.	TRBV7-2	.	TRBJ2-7	CASSLAPYEQYF	TGTGCCAGCAGCTTAGCTCCCTACGAGCAGTACTTC
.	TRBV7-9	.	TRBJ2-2	CASSQTERERTGELFF	TGTGCCAGCAGCCAGACAGAACGGGAAAGGACCGGGGAGCTGTTTTTT
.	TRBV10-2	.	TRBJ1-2	CASREQGGLNYGYTF	TGCGCCAGCAGGGAGCAGGGTGGCCTTAACTATGGCTACACCTTC
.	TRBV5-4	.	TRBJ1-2	CASSLPGPMGGGYTF	TGTGCCAGCAGCTTGCCTGGACCGATGGGGGGTGGCTACACCTTC
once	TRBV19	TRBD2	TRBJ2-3	CASKTSGSTDTQYF	TGTGCCAGTAAAACCAGCGGGAGTACAGATACGCAGTATTTT
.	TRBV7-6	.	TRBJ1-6	CASSLAMDSPLHF	TGTGCCAGCAGCTTAGCTATGGATTCACCCCTCCACTTT
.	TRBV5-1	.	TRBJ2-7	CASSLMDSSLEEQYF	TGCGCCAGCAGCCTTATGGACTCCTCCCTGGAGGAGCAGTACTTC
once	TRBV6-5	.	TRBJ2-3	CASSAPGTSTDTQYF	TGTGCCAGCAGTGCCCCGGGGACTAGCACAGATACGCAGTATTTT
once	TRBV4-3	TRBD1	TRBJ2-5	CASSQERTGVGETQYF	TGCGCCAGCAGCCAAGAGAGGACAGGGGTAGGAGAGACCCAGTACTTC
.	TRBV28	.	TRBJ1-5	CASSPTSRDQPQHF	TGTGCCAGCAGCCCGACGAGCAGGGATCAGCCCCAGCATTTT
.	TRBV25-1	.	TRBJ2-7	CASSELVTWGYEQYF	TGTGCCAGCAGTGAATTGGTAACTTGGGGGTACGAGCAGTACTTC
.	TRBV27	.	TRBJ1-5	CASSPGGRNQPQHF	TGTGCCAGCAGTCCCGGGGGCCGCAATCAGCCCCAGCATTTT
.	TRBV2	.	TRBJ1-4	CARGPRGTNEKLFF	TGTGCCAGGGGACCCAGGGGAACTAATGAAAAACTGTTTTTT
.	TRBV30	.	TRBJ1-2	CAWSSGGLGGYTF	TGTGCCTGGAGTTCGGGGGGCCTGGGAGGCTACACCTTC
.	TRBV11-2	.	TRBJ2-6	CASSPDLGELGANVLTF	TGTGCCAGCAGCCCCGACCTAGGTGAACTCGGAGCCAACGTCCTGACTTTC
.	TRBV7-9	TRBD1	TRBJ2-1	CASSSLTGAYNEQFF	TGTGCCAGCAGCTCCCTGACAGGGGCCTACAATGAGCAGTTCTTC
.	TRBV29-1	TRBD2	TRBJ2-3	CSVAGHRTAGASTDTQYF	TGCAGCGTTGCGGGACATCGAACAGCGGGAGCTAGCACAGATACGCAGTATTTT
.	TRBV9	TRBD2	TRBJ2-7	CASSVGGGVSYEQYF	TGTGCCAGCAGCGTAGGCGGGGGGGTCTCCTACGAGCAGTACTTC
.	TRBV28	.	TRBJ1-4	CASSSAVSNEKLFF	TGTGCCAGCAGTTCCGCGGTTTCTAATGAAAAACTGTTTTTT
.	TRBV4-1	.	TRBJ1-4	CASSQDQASGEKLFF	TGCGCCAGCAGCCAAGATCAAGCCTCAGGGGAAAAACTGTTTTTT
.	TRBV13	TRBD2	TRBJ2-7	CASSPRQAGASYEQYF	TGTGCCAGCAGCCCCAGACAAGCGGGAGCCTCCTACGAGCAGTACTTC
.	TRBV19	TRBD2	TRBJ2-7	CASSPGLVREQYF	TGTGCCAGTAGTCCCGGACTAGTGCGGGAGCAGTACTTC
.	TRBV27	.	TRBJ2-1	CASSIRAGAYNEQFF	TGTGCCAGCAGTATCCGCGCGGGGGCATACAATGAGCAGTTCTTC
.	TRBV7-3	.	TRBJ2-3	CASSLAGLDTQYF	TGTGCCAGCAGCTTAGCGGGGTTAGATACGCAGTATTTT
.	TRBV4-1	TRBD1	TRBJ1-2	CASSQEGGQGVTYGYTF	TGCGCCAGCAGCCAAGAGGGCGGCCAGGGGGTTACCTATGGCTACACCTTC
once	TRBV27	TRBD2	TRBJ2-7	CASSLSSGSSYEQYF	TGTGCCAGCAGTTTATCAAGCGGGAGCTCCTACGAGCAGTACTTC
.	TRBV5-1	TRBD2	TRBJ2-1	CASSSVAGGRYNEQFF	TGCGCCAGCAGCTCGGTAGCGGGAGGGCGTTACAATGAGCAGTTCTTC
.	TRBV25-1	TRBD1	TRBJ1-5	CASSAGTGEFQPQHF	TGTGCCAGCAGCGCCGGGACAGGCGAGTTTCAGCCCCAGCATTTT
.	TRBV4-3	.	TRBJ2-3	CASSQVYGGEDTQYF	TGCGCCAGCAGCCAAGTATACGGAGGGGAAGATACGCAGTATTTT
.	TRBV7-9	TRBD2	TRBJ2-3	CASSPSGRPDTQYF	TGTGCCAGCAGCCCTAGCGGGAGGCCAGATACGCAGTATTTT
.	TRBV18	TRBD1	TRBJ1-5	CASSPGQGGSNQPQHF	TGTGCCAGCTCACCGGGACAGGGTGGGAGCAATCAGCCCCAGCATTTT
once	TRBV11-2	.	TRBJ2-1	CASSLELSSYNEQFF	TGTGCCAGCAGCTTGGAACTTAGCTCCTACAATGAGCAGTTCTTC
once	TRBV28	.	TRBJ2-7	CASSLHRVPSYEQYF	TGTGCCAGCAGTTTACACCGGGTCCCGTCCTACGAGCAGTACTTC
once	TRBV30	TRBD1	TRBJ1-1	CAWSVAGGTEAFF	TGTGCCTGGAGTGTTGCAGGGGGCACTGAAGCTTTCTTT
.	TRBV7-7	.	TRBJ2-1	CASGSREGHEQFF	TGTGCTAGCGGAAGTAGGGAAGGACATGAGCAGTTCTTC
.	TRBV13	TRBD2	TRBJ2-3	CASSPSLAGAGDTQYF	TGTGCCAGCAGCCCCTCCCTAGCGGGAGCTGGAGATACGCAGTATTTT
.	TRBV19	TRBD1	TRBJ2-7	CATAAGQGFSYEQYF	TGTGCCACCGCGGCGGGACAGGGTTTCTCCTACGAGCAGTACTTC
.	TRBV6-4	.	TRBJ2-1	CASSDLDLIIPNEQFF	TGTGCCAGCAGTGACTTGGACTTGATCATTCCCAATGAGCAGTTCTTC
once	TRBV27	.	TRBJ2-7	CASSLSVPAGAYEQYF	TGTGCCAGCAGTTTATCAGTCCCGGCAGGGGCCTACGAGCAGTACTTC
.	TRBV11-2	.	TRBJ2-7	CASSLGTGYEQYF	TGTGCCAGCAGCTTAGGAACAGGGTACGAGCAGTACTTC
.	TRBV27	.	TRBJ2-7	CASSPRGNSYEQYF	TGTGCCAGCAGTCCAAGGGGGAACTCCTACGAGCAGTACTTC
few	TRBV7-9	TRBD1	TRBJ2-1	CASSSLKGQGTVNEQFF	TGTGCCAGCAGCTCACTAAAAGGACAGGGCACGGTCAATGAGCAGTTCTTC